This T cell receptor (beta chain) emerged from a study of PD-1 blockade in classical Hodgkin lymphoma. The germline CDR1 and CDR2 sequences are MGHRA and YSYEKL. The CDR3 covers 17 residues. V lost 4 bases, J lost 4 bases, and 17 bases lay in between. Assay: immunoSEQ multiplex PCR; the TCRdb copy retains only in-frame clones and omits some. The data contain 95,000 to 120,000 clones, 89% of them singletons. All patients experienced relapse after autologous stem cell transplantation, and brentuximab vedotin exposure was variable. Worth noting for this clone: Its antigen is not known.

General study findings and limits: Relative to healthy donors, newly diagnosed patients reportedly had lower baseline TCR diversity, which was reported as lower still in relapsed/refractory patients.

This TCR derives from a human donor with classical Hodgkin lymphoma. The material sequenced was peripheral blood mononuclear cells (PBMCs), taken before the second cycle of nivolumab. The chain employs TRBV4-1 and TRBJ2-6; TRBD2 might be the D (7 bases). The CDR3 DNA reads as TGCGCCAGCAGCCCAACCCGCGGGGGCGGAGGGGCCAACGTCCTGACTTTC. Protein: CASSPTRGGGGANVLTF.